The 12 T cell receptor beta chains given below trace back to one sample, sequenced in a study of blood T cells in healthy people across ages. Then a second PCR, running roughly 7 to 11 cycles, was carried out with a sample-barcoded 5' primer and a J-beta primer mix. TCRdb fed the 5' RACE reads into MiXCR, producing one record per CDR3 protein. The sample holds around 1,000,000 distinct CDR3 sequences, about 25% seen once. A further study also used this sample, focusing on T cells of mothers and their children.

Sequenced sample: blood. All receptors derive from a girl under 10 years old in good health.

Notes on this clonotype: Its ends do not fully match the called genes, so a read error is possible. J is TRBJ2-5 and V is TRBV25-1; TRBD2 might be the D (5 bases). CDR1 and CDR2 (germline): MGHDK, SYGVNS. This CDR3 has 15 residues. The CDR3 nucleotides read TGCGCCAGCAGTGAAGAGGGCCGGACCCCAGAGACCCAGTACTTC. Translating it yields CASSEEGRTPETQYF.

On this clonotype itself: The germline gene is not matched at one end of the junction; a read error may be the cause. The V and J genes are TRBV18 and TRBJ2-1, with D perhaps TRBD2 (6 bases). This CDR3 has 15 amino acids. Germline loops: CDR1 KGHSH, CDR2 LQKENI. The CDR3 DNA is TGTGCCAGCTCACCGGAGGGAGTCTCCTACGATGAGCAGTTCTTC. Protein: CASSPEGVSYDEQFF.

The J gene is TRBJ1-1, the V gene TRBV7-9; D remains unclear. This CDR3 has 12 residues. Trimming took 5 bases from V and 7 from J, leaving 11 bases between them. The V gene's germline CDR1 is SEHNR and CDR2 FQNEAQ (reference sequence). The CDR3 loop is CASSLPFVEAFF. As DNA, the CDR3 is TGTGCCAGCAGCCTCCCGTTCGTTGAAGCTTTCTTT.

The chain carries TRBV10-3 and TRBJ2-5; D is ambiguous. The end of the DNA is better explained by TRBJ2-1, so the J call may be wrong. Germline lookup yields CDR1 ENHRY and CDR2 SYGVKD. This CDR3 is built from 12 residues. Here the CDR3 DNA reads TGTGCCATCAGCGGATTGAGGAATGAGCAGTTCTTC. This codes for CAISGLRNEQFF.

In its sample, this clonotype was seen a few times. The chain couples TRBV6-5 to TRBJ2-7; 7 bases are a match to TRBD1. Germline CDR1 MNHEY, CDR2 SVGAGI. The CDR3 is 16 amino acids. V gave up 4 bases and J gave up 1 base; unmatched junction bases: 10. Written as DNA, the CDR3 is TGTGCCAGCAGTTTAGGGGGCGCCTCCTATTCCTACGAGCAGTACTTC. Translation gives CASSLGGASYSYEQYF.

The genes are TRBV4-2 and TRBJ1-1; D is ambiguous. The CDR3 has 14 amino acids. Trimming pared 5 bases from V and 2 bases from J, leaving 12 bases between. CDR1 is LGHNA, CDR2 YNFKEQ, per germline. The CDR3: CASSNLRGNTEAFF. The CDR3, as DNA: TGTGCCAGCAGCAATCTTCGGGGTAACACTGAAGCTTTCTTT.

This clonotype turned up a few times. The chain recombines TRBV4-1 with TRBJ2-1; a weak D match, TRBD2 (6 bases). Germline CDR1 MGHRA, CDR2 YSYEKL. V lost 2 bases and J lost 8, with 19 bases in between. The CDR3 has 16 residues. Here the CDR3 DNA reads TGCGCCAGCAGCCAAAGACAGCAACTAGCAGTCGATGAGCAGTTCTTC. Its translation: CASSQRQQLAVDEQFF.

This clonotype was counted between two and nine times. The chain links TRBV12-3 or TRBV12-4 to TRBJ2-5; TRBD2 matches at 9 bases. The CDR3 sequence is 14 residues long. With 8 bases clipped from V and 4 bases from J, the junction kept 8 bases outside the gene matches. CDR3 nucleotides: TGTGCCAGCCTCTCGACTAGCGGAGGAGAGACCCAGTACTTC. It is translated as CASLSTSGGETQYF.

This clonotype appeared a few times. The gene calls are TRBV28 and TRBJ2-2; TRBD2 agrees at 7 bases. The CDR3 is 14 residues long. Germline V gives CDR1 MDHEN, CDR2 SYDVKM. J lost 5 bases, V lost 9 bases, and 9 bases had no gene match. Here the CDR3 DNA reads TGTGCCAGTTTAGGAGGGACTATGACCGGGGAGCTGTTTTTT. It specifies CASLGGTMTGELFF.

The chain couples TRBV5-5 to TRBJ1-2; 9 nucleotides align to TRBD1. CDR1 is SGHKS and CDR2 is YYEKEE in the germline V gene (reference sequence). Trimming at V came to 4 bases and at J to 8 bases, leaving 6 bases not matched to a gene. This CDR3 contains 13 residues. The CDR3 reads CASSPTGGGGYTF. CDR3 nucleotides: TGTGCCAGCAGCCCGACAGGGGGAGGGGGCTACACCTTC.

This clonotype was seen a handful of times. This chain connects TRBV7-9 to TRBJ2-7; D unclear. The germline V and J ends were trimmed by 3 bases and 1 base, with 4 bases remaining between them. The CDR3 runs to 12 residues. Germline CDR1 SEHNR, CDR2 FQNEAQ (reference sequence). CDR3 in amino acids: CASSFESYEQYF. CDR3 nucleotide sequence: TGTGCCAGCAGCTTCGAGTCCTACGAGCAGTACTTC.

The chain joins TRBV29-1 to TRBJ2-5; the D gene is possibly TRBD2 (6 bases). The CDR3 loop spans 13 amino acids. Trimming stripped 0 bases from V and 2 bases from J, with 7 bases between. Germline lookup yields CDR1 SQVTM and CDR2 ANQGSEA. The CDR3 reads CSVEEEGQETQYF. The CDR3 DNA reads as TGCAGCGTTGAAGAGGAGGGGCAAGAGACCCAGTACTTC. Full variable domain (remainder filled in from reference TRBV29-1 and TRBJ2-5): SAVISQKPSRDICQRGTSLTIQCQVDSQVTMMFWYRQQPGQSLTLIATANQGSEATYESGFVIDKFPISRPNLTFSTLTVSNMSPEDSSIYLCSVEEEGQETQYFGPGTRLLVL.